This entry describes one T cell receptor (beta chain). In its sample, this clone was seen once. Its antigen is not yet known. The record has no base qualities; no much larger clone is one base away. The immunoSEQ Assay, a bias-controlled multiplex PCR, was used to amplify TCRbeta CDR3 regions from genomic DNA. The paper's processing steps were these. Within the assay, amplification of reference gene primers was used to estimate how many nucleated cells each sample contained. Sequence reads were collapsed and filtered to measure the absolute abundance of every unique TCRbeta CDR3 rearrangement. For each sample, productive Simpson clonality was calculated as the square root of Simpson's diversity index over productive rearrangements. What TCRdb holds here is the immuneACCESS table cut down to in-frame rearrangements. Part of the clones is not present; checked against another copy, under half of the missing clones reflect an unresolved V gene, and the others are unexplained. The D gene and trimming were derived from the DNA, and the V and J assignments and clone size from that table. The sample yields 300,000 to 400,000 clones; more than 75% were counted once. The leading ten clones occupy approximately 4% of the sample.

The CDR3 numbers 18 residues from cysteine through phenylalanine. Only the CDR3 DNA stays, 54 bases, in frame from base 1. This sample is part of a study of blood T cell repertoires in COVID-19 (TCRdb year 2020). Regarding the complete study: Collaborator samples came from the United States, Italy and Spain and covered acute and convalescent phases of COVID-19. The prospective study material was composed of cDNA or gDNA derived from T cells, B-cell-depleted T cells, or PBMCs. Subjects who had been exposed to COVID-19, were actively infected with it, or had recovered from it provided the deeply sampled blood TCRbeta repertoires that made up the dataset. The repertoires were made available in a free public database intended to serve as a resource for research on the immune response to SARS-CoV-2. The samples were drawn from two sources: the first 160 participants of the ongoing ImmuneRACE study, and 1,000 to 1,500 subjects contributed by 6 global collaborators. Nearly every sample came with metadata listing a de-identified subject ID, COVID-19 status, age in years and sex. Where HLA class I and class II types were available, the types were taken from metadata supplied by the sample provider, not from assay-based typing. Summary of the overall study and its limitations: The quantity of clinical and demographic metadata differed by source and by participant and was supplied without curation.

The collaborating institutions used their own protocols to collect whole blood in K2EDTA tubes. For TCRbeta analysis, collaborators shipped samples in one of three forms: frozen whole blood, isolated PBMCs, or DNA extracted from either of those sample types. The source is a woman between 50 and 59 years old with active or convalescent COVID-19. The sequenced sample was peripheral blood. Here the chain combines TRBV21-1 and TRBJ1-3. TRBV21-1 is tagged as a pseudogene. CDR3 loop: CASSKGLARGAEGNTIYF. The nucleotides are TGTGCCAGCAGCAAAGGATTGGCCCGGGGGGCTGAAGGAAACACCATATATTTT.